The entry that follows covers one T cell receptor beta chain sequence. The junction departs from germline at one end; a sequencing error may be responsible. Per the original data handling: How many nucleated cells were present was estimated from reference gene primer amplification. Libraries were prepared by immunoSEQ multiplex PCR; TCRdb keeps only in-frame clonotypes and omits some of them. Clone size and the V and J calls come from that table; the DNA yielded D and trimming. The sample consists of a few hundred thousand clones, around 84% of them appearing once. The CDR3 extends over 13 amino acids. The data stem from a study of blood T cell repertoires in COVID-19. The wider study: Acute-phase and convalescent COVID-19 samples originated in the United States, Italy and Spain. PBMCs, B-cell-depleted T cells, or T cells were the source of the cDNA or gDNA that made up the material.

The TCR originated in a woman aged 40 to 50 who had recovered from COVID-19. J is TRBJ2-1 and V is TRBV12-3 or TRBV12-4; 9 bases agree with TRBD2. Source material: peripheral blood. The CDR3 spells CASSSLAGGPLLF. The CDR3 bases are TGTGCCAGCAGTTCCCTGGCGGGGGGGCCTTTGCTCTTC.